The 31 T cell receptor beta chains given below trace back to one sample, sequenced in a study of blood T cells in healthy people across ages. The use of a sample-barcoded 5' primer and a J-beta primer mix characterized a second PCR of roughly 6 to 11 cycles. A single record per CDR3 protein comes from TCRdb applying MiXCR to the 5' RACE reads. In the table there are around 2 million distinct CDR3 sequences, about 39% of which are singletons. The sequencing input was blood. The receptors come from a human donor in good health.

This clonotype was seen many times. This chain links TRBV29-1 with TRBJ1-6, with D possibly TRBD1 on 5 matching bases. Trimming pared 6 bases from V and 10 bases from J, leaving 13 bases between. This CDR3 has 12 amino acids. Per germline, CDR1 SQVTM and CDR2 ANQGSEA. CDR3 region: CSVRAGDSPLHF. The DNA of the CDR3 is TGCAGCGTCAGAGCTGGGGACTCACCCCTCCACTTT. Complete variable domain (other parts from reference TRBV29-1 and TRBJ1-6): SAVISQKPSRDICQRGTSLTIQCQVDSQVTMMFWYRQQPGQSLTLIATANQGSEATYESGFVIDKFPISRPNLTFSTLTVSNMSPEDSSIYLCSVRAGDSPLHFGNGTRLTVT.

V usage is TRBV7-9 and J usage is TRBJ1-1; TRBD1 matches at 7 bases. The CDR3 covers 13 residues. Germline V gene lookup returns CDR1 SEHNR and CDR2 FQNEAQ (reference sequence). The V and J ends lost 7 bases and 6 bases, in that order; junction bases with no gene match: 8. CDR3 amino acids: CASNNITGAEAFF. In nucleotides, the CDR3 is TGTGCCAGCAACAATATCACAGGGGCTGAAGCTTTCTTT.

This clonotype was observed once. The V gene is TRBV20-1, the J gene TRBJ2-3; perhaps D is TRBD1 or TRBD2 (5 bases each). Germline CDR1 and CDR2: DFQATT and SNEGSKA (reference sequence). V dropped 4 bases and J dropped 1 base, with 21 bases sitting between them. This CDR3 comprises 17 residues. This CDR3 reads CSAMNAGLGARTDTQYF. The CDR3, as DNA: TGCAGTGCTATGAACGCTGGACTCGGGGCACGCACAGATACGCAGTATTTT.

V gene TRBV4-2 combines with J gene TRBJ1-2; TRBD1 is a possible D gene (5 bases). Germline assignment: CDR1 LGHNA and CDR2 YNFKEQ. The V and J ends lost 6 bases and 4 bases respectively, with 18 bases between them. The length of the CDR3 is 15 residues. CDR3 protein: CASSLGPGTPYGYTF. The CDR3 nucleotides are TGTGCCAGCAGTTTAGGGCCAGGGACCCCCTATGGCTACACCTTC.

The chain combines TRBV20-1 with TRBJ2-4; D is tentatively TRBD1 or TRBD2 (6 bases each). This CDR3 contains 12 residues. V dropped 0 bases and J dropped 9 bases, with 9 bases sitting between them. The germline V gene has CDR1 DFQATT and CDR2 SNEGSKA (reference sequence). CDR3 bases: TGCAGTGCTAGAGAGGGGGGCCCCATTCAGTACTTC. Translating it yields CSAREGGPIQYF.

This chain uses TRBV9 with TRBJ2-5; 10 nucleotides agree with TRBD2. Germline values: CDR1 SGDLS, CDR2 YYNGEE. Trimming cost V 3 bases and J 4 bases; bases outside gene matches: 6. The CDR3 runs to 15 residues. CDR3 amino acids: CASSGSGGQGETQYF. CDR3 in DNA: TGTGCCAGCAGCGGTAGCGGGGGGCAAGGAGAGACCCAGTACTTC.

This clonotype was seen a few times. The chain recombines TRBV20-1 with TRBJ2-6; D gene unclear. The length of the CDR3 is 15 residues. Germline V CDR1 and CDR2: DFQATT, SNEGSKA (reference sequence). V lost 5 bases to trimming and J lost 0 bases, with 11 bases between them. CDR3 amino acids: CSAYQRSSGANVLTF. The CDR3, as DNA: TGCAGTGCTTACCAGAGATCCTCTGGGGCCAACGTCCTGACTTTC.

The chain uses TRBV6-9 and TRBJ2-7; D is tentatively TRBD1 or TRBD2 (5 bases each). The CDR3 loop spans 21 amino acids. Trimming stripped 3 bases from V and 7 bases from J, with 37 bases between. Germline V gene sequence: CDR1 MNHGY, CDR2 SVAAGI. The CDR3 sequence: CASSYPQHPGQVRRPVREQYF. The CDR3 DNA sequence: TGTGCCAGCAGTTACCCACAGCACCCGGGGCAGGTGAGGCGGCCCGTCAGGGAGCAGTACTTC.

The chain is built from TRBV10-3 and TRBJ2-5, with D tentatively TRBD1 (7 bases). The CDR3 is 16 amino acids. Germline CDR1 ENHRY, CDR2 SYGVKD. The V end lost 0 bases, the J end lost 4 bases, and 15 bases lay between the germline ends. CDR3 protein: CAISESGGGVRETQYF. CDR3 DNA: TGTGCCATCAGTGAGTCTGGAGGGGGCGTTCGAGAGACCCAGTACTTC.

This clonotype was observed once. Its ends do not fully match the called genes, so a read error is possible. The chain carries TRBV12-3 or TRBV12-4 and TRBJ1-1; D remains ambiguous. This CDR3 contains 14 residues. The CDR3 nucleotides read TGTGCCAGCAATTTAGAAGGCGGGAACGCTGAAGCTTTCTTT. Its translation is CASNLEGGNAEAFF.

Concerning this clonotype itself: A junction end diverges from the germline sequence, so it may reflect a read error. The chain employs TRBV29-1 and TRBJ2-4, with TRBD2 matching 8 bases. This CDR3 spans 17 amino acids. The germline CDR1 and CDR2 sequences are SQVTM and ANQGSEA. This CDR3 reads CNVVPGGPKVAKNIQYF. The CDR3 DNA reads TGCAACGTTGTCCCGGGGGGGCCAAAAGTGGCCAAAAACATTCAGTACTTC.

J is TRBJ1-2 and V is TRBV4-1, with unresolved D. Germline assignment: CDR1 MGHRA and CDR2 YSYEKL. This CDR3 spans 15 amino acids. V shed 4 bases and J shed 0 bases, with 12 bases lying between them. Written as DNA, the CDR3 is TGCGCCAGCAGCCTCCCAGACGAAGCTAACTATGGCTACACCTTC. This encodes CASSLPDEANYGYTF.

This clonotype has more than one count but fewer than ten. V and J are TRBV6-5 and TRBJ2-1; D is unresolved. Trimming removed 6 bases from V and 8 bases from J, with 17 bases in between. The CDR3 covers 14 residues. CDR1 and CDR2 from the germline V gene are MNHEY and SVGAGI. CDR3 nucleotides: TGTGCCAGCAGGACACCACTCTCTAGGGATGAGCAGTTCTTC. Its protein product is CASRTPLSRDEQFF.

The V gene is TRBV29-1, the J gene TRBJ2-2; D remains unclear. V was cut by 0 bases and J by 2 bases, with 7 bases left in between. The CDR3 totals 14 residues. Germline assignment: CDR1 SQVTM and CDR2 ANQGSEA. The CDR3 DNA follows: TGCAGCGTTGAAGAGCGAGTCAACACCGGGGAGCTGTTTTTT. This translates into CSVEERVNTGELFF.

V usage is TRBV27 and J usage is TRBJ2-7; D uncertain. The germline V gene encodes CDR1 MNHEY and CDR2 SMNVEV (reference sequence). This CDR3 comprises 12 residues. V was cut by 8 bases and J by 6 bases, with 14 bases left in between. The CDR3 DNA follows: TGTGCCAGCCCCGTAAGGGAAAGCGAGCAGTACTTC. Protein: CASPVRESEQYF.

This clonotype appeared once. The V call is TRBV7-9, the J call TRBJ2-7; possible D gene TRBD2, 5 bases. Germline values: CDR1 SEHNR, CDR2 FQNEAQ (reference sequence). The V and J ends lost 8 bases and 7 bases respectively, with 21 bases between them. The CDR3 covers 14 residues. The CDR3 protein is CASQDKRFYNEQYF. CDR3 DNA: TGTGCCAGCCAAGACAAGCGGTTTTACAATGAGCAGTACTTC.

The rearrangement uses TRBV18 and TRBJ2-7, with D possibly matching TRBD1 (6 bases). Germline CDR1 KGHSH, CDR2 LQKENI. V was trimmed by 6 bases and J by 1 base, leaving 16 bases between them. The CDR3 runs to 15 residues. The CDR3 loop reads CASSAFGDTSYEQYF. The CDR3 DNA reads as TGTGCCAGCTCCGCCTTCGGGGACACATCCTACGAGCAGTACTTC.

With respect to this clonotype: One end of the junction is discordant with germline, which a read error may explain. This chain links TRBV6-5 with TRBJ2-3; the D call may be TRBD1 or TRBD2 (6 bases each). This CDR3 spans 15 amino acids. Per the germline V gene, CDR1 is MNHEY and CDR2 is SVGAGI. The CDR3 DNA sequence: TGTGCCCGCAGTTACAAGGGGGGTGGCACAGATACGCAGTATTTT. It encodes CARSYKGGGTDTQYF.

CDR3 residues: CASSQDSVSANEQFF. The CDR3 DNA reads TGTGCCAGCAGCCAAGATAGTGTTAGCGCTAATGAGCAGTTCTTC. The V and J genes are TRBV4-2 and TRBJ2-1, with a weak D call TRBD2 (5 bases). V was trimmed by 0 bases and J by 7 bases, leaving 13 bases between them. Per germline, CDR1 LGHNA and CDR2 YNFKEQ. The CDR3 consists of 15 residues.

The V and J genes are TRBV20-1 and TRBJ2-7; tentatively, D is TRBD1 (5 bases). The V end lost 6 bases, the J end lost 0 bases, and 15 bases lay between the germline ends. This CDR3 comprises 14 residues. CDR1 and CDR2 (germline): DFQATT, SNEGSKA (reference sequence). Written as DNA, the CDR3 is TGCAGTGCCGGCAACGGGCAGGGCTCCTACGAGCAGTACTTC. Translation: CSAGNGQGSYEQYF.

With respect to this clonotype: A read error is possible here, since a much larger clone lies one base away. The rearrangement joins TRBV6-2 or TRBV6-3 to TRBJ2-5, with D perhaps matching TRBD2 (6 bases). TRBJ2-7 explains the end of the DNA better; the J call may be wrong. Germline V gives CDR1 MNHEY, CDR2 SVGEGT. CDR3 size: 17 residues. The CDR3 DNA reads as TGTGCCAGCAGTCGACTACGGGGGAACCCCTTCCCCTACGAGCAGTACTTC. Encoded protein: CASSRLRGNPFPYEQYF.

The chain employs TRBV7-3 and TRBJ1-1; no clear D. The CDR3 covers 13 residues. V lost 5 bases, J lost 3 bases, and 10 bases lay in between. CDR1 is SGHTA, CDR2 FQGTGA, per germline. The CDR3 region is CASSPKRDTEAFF. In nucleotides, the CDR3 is TGTGCCAGCAGCCCAAAACGGGACACTGAAGCTTTCTTT. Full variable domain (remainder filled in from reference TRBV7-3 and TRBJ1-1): GAGVSQTPSNKVTEKGKYVELRCDPISGHTALYWYRQSLGQGPEFLIYFQGTGAADDSGLPNDRFFAVRPEGSVSTLKIQRTERGDSAVYLCASSPKRDTEAFFGQGTRLTVV.

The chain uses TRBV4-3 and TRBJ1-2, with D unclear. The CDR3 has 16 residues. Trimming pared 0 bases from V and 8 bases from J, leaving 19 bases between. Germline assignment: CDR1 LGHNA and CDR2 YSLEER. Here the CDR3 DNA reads TGCGCCAGCAGCCAAGATTGGTCCCGGCCCACAGAGGGCTACACCTTC. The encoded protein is CASSQDWSRPTEGYTF.

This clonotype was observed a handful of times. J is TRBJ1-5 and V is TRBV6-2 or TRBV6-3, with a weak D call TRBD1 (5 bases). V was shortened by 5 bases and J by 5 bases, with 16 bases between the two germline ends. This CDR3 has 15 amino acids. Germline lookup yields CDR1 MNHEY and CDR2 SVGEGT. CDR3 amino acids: CASSRWRAGDQPQHF. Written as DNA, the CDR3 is TGTGCCAGCAGTAGGTGGAGGGCGGGGGATCAGCCCCAGCATTTT.

The CDR3 reads CASSLFIRRDVNYGYTF. The CDR3 DNA reads TGTGCCAGCAGCTTATTTATACGGAGGGACGTTAACTATGGCTACACCTTC. The chain links TRBV7-3 to TRBJ1-2, with D perhaps matching TRBD1 (5 bases). The germline V gene has CDR1 SGHTA and CDR2 FQGTGA. This CDR3 is built from 17 residues. The V end was cut by 2 bases, the J end by 1 base, with 17 bases between.

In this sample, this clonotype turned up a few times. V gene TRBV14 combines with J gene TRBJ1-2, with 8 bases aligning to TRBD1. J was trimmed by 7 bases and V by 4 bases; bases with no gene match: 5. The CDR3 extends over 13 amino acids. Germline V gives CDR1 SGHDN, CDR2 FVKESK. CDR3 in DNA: TGTGCCAGCAGCCCTCAGGGGGCCAGTGGCTACACCTTC. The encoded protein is CASSPQGASGYTF.

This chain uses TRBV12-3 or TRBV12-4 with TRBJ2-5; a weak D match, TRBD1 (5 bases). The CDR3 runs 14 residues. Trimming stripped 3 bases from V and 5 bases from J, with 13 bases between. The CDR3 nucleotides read TGTGCCAGCAGTTTTGGGGCTCGTCGGGAGACCCAGTACTTC. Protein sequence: CASSFGARRETQYF.

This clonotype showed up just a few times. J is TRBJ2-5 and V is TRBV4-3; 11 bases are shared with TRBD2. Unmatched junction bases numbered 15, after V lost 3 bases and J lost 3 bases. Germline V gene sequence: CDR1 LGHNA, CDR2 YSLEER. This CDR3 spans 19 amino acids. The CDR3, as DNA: TGCGCCAGCAGCCACCTGTCTGGTCTAGCGGGGGGTAAAGAAGAGACCCAGTACTTC. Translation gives CASSHLSGLAGGKEETQYF.

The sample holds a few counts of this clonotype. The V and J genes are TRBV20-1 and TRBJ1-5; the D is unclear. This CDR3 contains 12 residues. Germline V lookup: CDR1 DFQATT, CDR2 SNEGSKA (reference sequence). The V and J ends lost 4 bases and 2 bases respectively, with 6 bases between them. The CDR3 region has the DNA TGCAGTGCTACAGTAGGCAATCAGCCCCAGCATTTT. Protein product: CSATVGNQPQHF.

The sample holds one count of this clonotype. CDR3 DNA sequence: TGTGCCAGTATGGGAGGGATCAATCAGCCCCAGCATTTT. This translates into CASMGGINQPQHF. V is TRBV19 and J is TRBJ1-5, with D hard to call. V was pared by 7 bases and J by 3 bases, with 10 bases between. CDR3 length: 13 residues. The V gene's germline CDR1 is LNHDA and CDR2 SQIVND (reference sequence).

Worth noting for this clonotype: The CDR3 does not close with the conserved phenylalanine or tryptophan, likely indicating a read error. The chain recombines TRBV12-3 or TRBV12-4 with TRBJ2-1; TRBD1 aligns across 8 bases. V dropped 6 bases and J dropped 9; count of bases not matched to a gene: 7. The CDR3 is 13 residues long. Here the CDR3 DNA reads TGTGCCAGCAGCTCGGGACAGGTGGCTGAGCAGTTCTGC. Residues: CASSSGQVAEQFC.